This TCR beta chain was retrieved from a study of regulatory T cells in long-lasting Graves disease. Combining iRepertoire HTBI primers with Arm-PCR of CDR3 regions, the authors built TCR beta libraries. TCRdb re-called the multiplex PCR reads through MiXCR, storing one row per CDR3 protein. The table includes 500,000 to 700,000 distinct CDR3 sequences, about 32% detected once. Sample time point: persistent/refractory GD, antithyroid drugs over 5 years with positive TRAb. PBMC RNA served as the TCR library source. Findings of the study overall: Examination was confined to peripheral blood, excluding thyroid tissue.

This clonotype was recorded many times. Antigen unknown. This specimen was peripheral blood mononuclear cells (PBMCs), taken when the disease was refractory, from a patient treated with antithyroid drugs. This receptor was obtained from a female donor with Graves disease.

This chain's CDR3 is CASLLEGRGGYGYTF. Written as DNA, the CDR3 is TGTGCCAGCCTATTAGAGGGACGGGGGGGCTATGGCTACACCTTC. This rearrangement joins TRBV28 to TRBJ1-2; a weak D match, TRBD1 (5 bases). Deletions cut 8 bases from V and 4 bases from J, with 20 bases between. The length of the CDR3 is 15 residues. Germline-derived CDR1 and CDR2 are MDHEN and SYDVKM.